A selection of T cell receptor beta chains follows, all from one sample in a study of blood T cell repertoires in COVID-19. Profiled with immunoSEQ multiplex PCR; TCRdb holds only in-frame clones, not every one. This sample has some 140,000 clones, with almost 85% found just once. Sequences were obtained from peripheral blood. All receptors come from a man in his 60s with acute or convalescent COVID-19. The CDR3 runs from the conserved cysteine through the conserved F or W. Fields, in order: clone size, J gene, D gene, V gene, CDR3 protein, CDR3 DNA. A D gene is named only where the DNA matches it firmly. Only some rows state a clone size, as once, few, many or a class for expanded clones.

- TRBJ1-1 - TRBV6-4 CASRQTLNTEAFF TGTGCCAGCAGACAGACCTTAAACACTGAAGCTTTCTTT
- TRBJ2-7 TRBD2 TRBV7-2 CASRPTSGGLWEQYF TGTGCCAGCAGACCGACTAGCGGGGGCCTCTGGGAGCAGTACTTC
- TRBJ2-7 TRBD1 TRBV15 CATSTTGGYEQYF TGTGCCACCAGCACGACAGGGGGGTACGAGCAGTACTTC
- TRBJ1-6 - TRBV6-1 CASSDRGDSPLHF TGTGCCAGCAGTGACAGGGGTGATTCACCCCTCCACTTT
- TRBJ1-1 - TRBV9 CASSAHHTVNTEAFF TGTGCCAGCAGCGCACATCATACAGTGAACACTGAAGCTTTCTTT
- TRBJ1-4 TRBD1 TRBV30 CAWRPGGQGGEKLFF TGTGCCTGGAGACCGGGAGGACAGGGAGGGGAAAAACTGTTTTTT
- TRBJ2-1 TRBD2 TRBV5-1 CASSLKGGSGEQFF TGCGCCAGCAGCTTGAAAGGCGGGAGTGGCGAGCAGTTCTTC
- TRBJ1-2 TRBD1 TRBV19 CASMGTGRVYGYTF TGTGCCAGTATGGGGACAGGAAGGGTCTATGGCTACACCTTC
- TRBJ1-6 - TRBV18 CASSPLDSLSYNSPLHF TGTGCCAGCTCACCCTTGGACTCACTCTCCTATAATTCACCCCTCCACTTT
once TRBJ2-3 TRBD2 TRBV18 CASSPSLAGGTDTQYF TGTGCCAGCTCACCTTCTCTAGCGGGCGGCACAGATACGCAGTATTTT
- TRBJ2-1 TRBD2 TRBV2 CASSTSGGALGEQFF TGTGCCAGCAGCACTAGCGGGGGGGCTTTAGGTGAGCAGTTCTTC
- TRBJ1-2 - TRBV29-1 CSAPAQGVNGYTF TGCAGCGCCCCGGCACAGGGTGTCAATGGCTACACCTTC
- TRBJ2-6 - TRBV1 CTSSRVEASGANVLTF TGCACCAGCAGCCGGGTTGAGGCCTCTGGGGCCAACGTCCTGACTTTC
- TRBJ2-3 TRBD2 TRBV19 CASSVGGPSDTQYF TGTGCCAGTAGTGTGGGAGGGCCTTCAGATACGCAGTATTTT
few TRBJ2-7 - TRBV5-1 CASSFSGDSYEQYF TGCGCCAGCAGCTTCAGTGGAGACTCCTACGAGCAGTACTTC
- TRBJ1-2 TRBD1 TRBV7-9 CASSLALGGQGYTF TGTGCCAGCAGCTTAGCGCTTGGGGGACAGGGCTACACCTTC
- TRBJ1-1 - TRBV19 CASSIGGPPDFF TGTGCCAGTAGTATAGGAGGCCCTCCGGATTTCTTT
many TRBJ2-3 TRBD1 TRBV27 CASSRTGGTDTQYF TGTGCCAGCAGTAGGACAGGGGGGACAGATACGCAGTATTTT
- TRBJ2-5 - TRBV5-1 CASSLSETQYF TGCGCCAGCAGCTTGAGCGAGACCCAGTACTTC
- TRBJ2-5 - TRBV10-2 CASSGSAPVGDQYF TGCGCCAGCAGTGGATCCGCCCCCGTGGGAGACCAGTACTTC
- TRBJ2-2 TRBD2 TRBV10-2 CASSESGGGTGELFF TGCGCCAGCAGTGAGTCGGGCGGGGGCACCGGGGAGCTGTTTTTT
- TRBJ2-2 - TRBV7-2 CASSLGLVGTGELFF TGTGCCAGCAGCTTAGGACTAGTTGGCACCGGGGAGCTGTTTTTT
- TRBJ1-1 - TRBV5-1 CASSGIGKAEAFF TGCGCCAGCAGCGGGATCGGGAAGGCTGAAGCTTTCTTT
- TRBJ2-3 TRBD2 TRBV4-1 CASRPEPGLAGALPDTQYF TGCGCCAGCAGACCCGAACCGGGACTAGCGGGAGCCCTTCCGGATACGCAGTATTTT
- TRBJ2-7 - TRBV6-5 CALMTGYEQYF TGTGCCCTAATGACAGGCTACGAGCAGTACTTC
- TRBJ1-2 - TRBV5-1 CASSLSGRGYTNYGYTF TGCGCCAGCAGCTTGTCTGGCAGGGGTTATACTAACTATGGCTACACCTTC
- TRBJ1-4 - TRBV2 CASSGRVYELFF TGTGCCAGCAGTGGCAGGGTGTACGAACTGTTTTTT
- TRBJ2-7 - TRBV18 CASSPAVRTYEQYF TGTGCCAGCTCACCAGCGGTTAGGACCTACGAGCAGTACTTC
many TRBJ2-7 - TRBV19 CASSARLSSYEQYF TGTGCCAGTAGTGCCAGGCTCTCCTCCTACGAGCAGTACTTC
- TRBJ2-7 - TRBV5-1 CASSLVAGSYEQYF TGCGCCAGCAGCTTGGTGGCAGGCAGCTACGAGCAGTACTTC
- TRBJ1-1 - TRBV5-1 CASSSQQNTEAFF TGCGCCAGCAGCTCACAACAGAACACTGAAGCTTTCTTT